These 20 T cell receptor beta chains share one sample of origin, sequenced in a study of T cell responses to AZD1222 COVID-19 vaccine. Profiling relied on immunoSEQ multiplex PCR, and the TCRdb table lists in-frame clones only, not all of them. This table has 100,000 to 150,000 clones, over 75% appearing once. The sequences come from peripheral blood, collected on day 0 of AZD1222 vaccination. All receptors derive from an adult in good health.

This CDR3 reads CASSVTGPGELFF. The CDR3 DNA reads as TGTGCCAGCAGCGTTACAGGGCCCGGGGAGCTGTTTTTT. The V call is TRBV12-3 or TRBV12-4, the J call TRBJ2-2; possibly TRBD1 for D (6 bases). The V end was cut by 6 bases, the J end by 6 bases, with 11 bases between. There are 13 residues in the CDR3.

The V gene is TRBV7-2, the J gene TRBJ1-1; no definite D call. The germline V gene has CDR1 SGHTA and CDR2 FQGNSA. This CDR3 spans 13 amino acids. Trimming took 1 base from V and 4 from J, leaving 7 bases between them. CDR3 sequence (DNA): TGTGCCAGCAGCTTAGGGTGGCGCACTGAAGCTTTCTTT. Amino acids: CASSLGWRTEAFF.

The chain is built from TRBV11-2 and TRBJ2-4; D tentatively fits TRBD1 or TRBD2 (5 bases each). The CDR3 length is 13 residues. Germline values: CDR1 SGHAT, CDR2 FQNNGV. Trimming removed 4 bases from V and 9 bases from J, with 13 bases in between. The CDR3 bases are TGTGCCAGCAGCTGGGGCCGGGGCAGCATTCAGTACTTC. This gives the protein CASSWGRGSIQYF.

As for this clone: An end of the junction does not agree with germline; a read error may underlie this. The rearrangement joins TRBV4-1 to TRBJ2-7; possible D gene TRBD1, 6 bases. The CDR3 is 13 amino acids. Germline CDR1 MGHRA, CDR2 YSYEKL. CDR3 coding DNA: TGCGCCAGCAGCCCCACGACAGGTTACGTGCAGTACTTC. Translating it yields CASSPTTGYVQYF.

This chain joins TRBV7-2 and TRBJ1-4; 12 bases map to TRBD1. V was pared by 5 bases and J by 7 bases, with 5 bases of the junction left unmatched. The CDR3 totals 15 residues. Germline V gives CDR1 SGHTA, CDR2 FQGNSA. Here the CDR3 DNA reads TGTGCCAGCAGCGAGGGACAGGGGGCCGGTGAAAAACTGTTTTTT. It is translated as CASSEGQGAGEKLFF.

This clone came up once. The chain uses TRBV4-1 and TRBJ1-5; TRBD1 might be the D (5 bases). This CDR3 has 18 amino acids. From germline, CDR1 is MGHRA and CDR2 YSYEKL. Trimming cost V 4 bases and J 0 bases, with 19 bases left between them. The CDR3 sequence is CASSRRPGQSNSNQPQHF. CDR3 sequence (DNA): TGCGCCAGCAGCCGTAGACCAGGGCAGTCTAATAGCAATCAGCCCCAGCATTTT.

This clone was observed a single time. The chain recombines TRBV7-9 with TRBJ2-5; D is possibly TRBD1 (7 bases). V dropped 3 bases and J dropped 2 bases, with 19 bases sitting between them. Germline values: CDR1 SEHNR, CDR2 FQNEAQ (reference sequence). This CDR3 is built from 17 residues. CDR3 in amino acids: CASSFQKGGQPQETQYF. CDR3 sequence (DNA): TGTGCCAGCAGCTTCCAAAAGGGGGGACAGCCTCAAGAGACCCAGTACTTC. Full variable domain (missing parts from reference TRBV7-9 and TRBJ2-5): DTGVSQNPRHKITKRGQNVTFRCDPISEHNRLYWYRQTLGQGPEFLTYFQNEAQLEKSRLLSDRFSAERPKGSFSTLEIQRTEQGDSAMYLCASSFQKGGQPQETQYFGPGTRLLVL.

The genes are TRBV6-5 and TRBJ2-3; possible D gene TRBD2, 6 bases. The CDR3 loop spans 14 amino acids. Germline V gives CDR1 MNHEY, CDR2 SVGAGI. V shed 6 bases and J shed 5 bases, with 15 bases lying between them. As DNA, the CDR3 is TGTGCCAGCAGGGACTCGTTAGCGGAAGATACGCAGTATTTT. As protein: CASRDSLAEDTQYF.

The chain links TRBV3-1 (or the pseudogene TRBV3-2) to TRBJ1-4; no reliable D call. CDR1 LGHDT and CDR2 YNNKEL come from the germline V gene (reference sequence). The V end was cut by 0 bases, the J end by 7 bases, with 6 bases between. This CDR3 spans 13 amino acids. CDR3 loop: CASSQDFGEKLFF. DNA for the CDR3: TGTGCCAGCAGCCAAGATTTTGGTGAAAAACTGTTTTTT.

J is TRBJ1-4 and V is TRBV19; D might be TRBD1 (5 bases). Germline CDR1 and CDR2: LNHDA and SQIVND (reference sequence). There are 14 residues in the CDR3. Trimming shortened V by 5 bases and J by 4 bases, and 11 bases separated the two germline ends. The CDR3 region is CASSQRDLNEKLFF. CDR3 coding DNA: TGTGCCAGTAGTCAAAGGGACCTTAATGAAAAACTGTTTTTT.

V and J are TRBV3-1 (or the pseudogene TRBV3-2) and TRBJ1-3; D gene unclear. The length of the CDR3 is 14 residues. CDR1 is LGHDT, CDR2 YNNKEL, per germline (reference sequence). The V end lost 8 bases, the J end lost 1 base, and 12 bases lay between the germline ends. The CDR3 is CASGSVVSGNTIYF. The CDR3 DNA is TGTGCCAGCGGCTCAGTCGTTTCTGGAAACACCATATATTTT.

The rearrangement links TRBV7-2 to TRBJ2-1, with TRBD1 identical over 7 bases. Germline lookup yields CDR1 SGHTA and CDR2 FQGNSA. This CDR3 contains 17 residues. V lost 1 base, J lost 5 bases, and 11 bases stayed unmatched. DNA for the CDR3: TGTGCCAGCAGCTTAGAGGGGGCTTTGGGGCCGAACAATGAGCAGTTCTTC. Translated: CASSLEGALGPNNEQFF.

The chain employs TRBV20-1 and TRBJ1-1; 9 bases align to TRBD1. This CDR3 is built from 13 residues. The V gene's germline CDR1 is DFQATT and CDR2 SNEGSKA (reference sequence). V gave up 3 bases and J gave up 10 bases; unmatched junction bases: 9. The CDR3 region has the DNA TGCAGTGCTAGTTGGGGACAGGGCAACGGAGCTTTCTTT. It yields the protein CSASWGQGNGAFF.

V is TRBV15 and J is TRBJ2-1; TRBD2 might be the D (5 bases). Trimming stripped 5 bases from V and 2 bases from J, with 10 bases between. From germline, CDR1 is LNHNV and CDR2 YYDKDF (reference sequence). The CDR3 consists of 14 residues. The CDR3 sequence is CATSETGAYNEQFF. The CDR3 DNA is TGTGCCACCAGCGAAACCGGGGCCTACAATGAGCAGTTCTTC.

The chain uses TRBV7-9 and TRBJ1-6; 9 nucleotides agree with TRBD1. Germline V lookup: CDR1 SEHNR, CDR2 FQNEAQ (reference sequence). V dropped 2 bases and J dropped 10; count of bases not matched to a gene: 6. The CDR3 has 15 residues. CDR3 residues: CASSLPGQGLSPLHF. The CDR3 bases are TGTGCCAGCAGCTTACCGGGACAGGGTTTGTCACCCCTCCACTTT.

J is TRBJ1-4 and V is TRBV6-6; weak D call: TRBD1 (6 bases). The CDR3 length is 15 residues. CDR1 MNHNY and CDR2 SVGAGI come from the germline V gene (reference sequence). The V and J ends lost 0 bases and 7 bases respectively, with 12 bases between them. This CDR3 reads CASSYSPGGSEKLFF. CDR3 sequence (DNA): TGTGCCAGCAGTTACTCGCCCGGGGGCTCTGAAAAACTGTTTTTT.

This clone was detected only once. This chain joins TRBV7-3 and TRBJ1-1, with TRBD1 as a possible D gene (5 bases). This CDR3 contains 14 residues. The V end lost 5 bases, the J end lost 7 bases, and 17 bases lay between the germline ends. Germline V gene sequence: CDR1 SGHTA, CDR2 FQGTGA. CDR3 loop: CASSLSGTVYEAFF. CDR3 bases: TGTGCCAGCAGCCTCTCCGGGACGGTCTATGAAGCTTTCTTT.

The rearrangement joins TRBV2 to TRBJ1-2; no reliable D call. V lost 6 bases to trimming and J lost 4 bases, with 18 bases between them. Germline V CDR1 and CDR2: SNHLY, FYNNEI. This CDR3 has 15 amino acids. CDR3 nucleotide sequence: TGTGCCAGCAGCCGCCAGGACCGACAAAGCTATGGCTACACCTTC. Translating gives CASSRQDRQSYGYTF. Drawing the rest from reference TRBV2 and TRBJ1-2, the complete variable domain is EPEVTQTPSHQVTQMGQEVILRCVPISNHLYFYWYRQILGQKVEFLVSFYNNEISEKSEIFDDQFSVERPDGSNFTLKIRSTKLEDSAMYFCASSRQDRQSYGYTFGSGTRLTVV.

Only one count was recorded for this clone. This rearrangement joins TRBV19 to TRBJ2-3, with D possibly being TRBD1 (7 bases). The CDR3 has 16 residues. CDR1 LNHDA and CDR2 SQIVND come from the germline V gene (reference sequence). V lost 2 bases to trimming and J lost 0 bases, with 12 bases between them. CDR3 protein: CASSIPGGPSTDTQYF. CDR3 DNA: TGTGCCAGTAGTATACCAGGGGGGCCTAGCACAGATACGCAGTATTTT.

This clone is a singleton in its sample. CDR3 nucleotides: TGTGCCAGCCGGGCACAGACCAGGAACACTGAAGCTTTCTTT. Its translation is CASRAQTRNTEAFF. V is TRBV7-9 and J is TRBJ1-1; D is undetermined. This CDR3 region has 14 residues. Germline CDR1 is SEHNR and CDR2 is FQNEAQ (reference sequence). V gave up 8 bases and J gave up 1 base, with 14 bases separating them.